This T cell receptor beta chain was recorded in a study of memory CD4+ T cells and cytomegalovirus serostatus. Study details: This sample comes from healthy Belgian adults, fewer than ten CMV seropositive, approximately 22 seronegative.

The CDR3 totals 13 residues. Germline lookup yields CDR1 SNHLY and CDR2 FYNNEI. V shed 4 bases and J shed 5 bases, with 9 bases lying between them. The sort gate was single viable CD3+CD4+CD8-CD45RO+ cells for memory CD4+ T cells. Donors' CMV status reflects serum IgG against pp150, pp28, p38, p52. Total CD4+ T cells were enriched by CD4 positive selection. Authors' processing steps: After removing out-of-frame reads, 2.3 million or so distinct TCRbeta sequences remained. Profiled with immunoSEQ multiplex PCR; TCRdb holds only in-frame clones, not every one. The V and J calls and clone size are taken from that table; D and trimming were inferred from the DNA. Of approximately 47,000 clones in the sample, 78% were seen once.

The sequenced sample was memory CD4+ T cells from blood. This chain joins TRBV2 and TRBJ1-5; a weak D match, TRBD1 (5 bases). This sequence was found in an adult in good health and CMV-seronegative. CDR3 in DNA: TGTGCCAGCAGTGTGGAAGGGGATCAGCCCCAGCATTTT. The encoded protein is CASSVEGDQPQHF.